This TCR beta chain derives from a study of memory CD4+ T cells and cytomegalovirus serostatus. Assay used: immunoSEQ multiplex PCR; TCRdb lists only in-frame clones, some missing. Of more than 45,000 clones in the sample, around 70% are singletons; the top ten hold about 1.2%. The ends were cut back, 8 bases at V and 0 bases at J, with 8 bases in the middle. The CDR3 extends over 13 amino acids. The germline CDR1 and CDR2 sequences are MNHNS and SASEGT. The sort gate was single viable CD3+CD4+CD8-CD45RO+ cells for memory CD4+ T cells. The genes are TRBV6-1 and TRBJ1-3; D remains unclear. Sequencing was done on a sample of memory CD4+ T cells from blood. The receptor was derived from an adult in good health and CMV-seropositive. CDR3 sequence (DNA): TGTGCCAGCGGAGCTCTCTCTGGAAACACCATATATTTT. This sequence encodes CASGALSGNTIYF.